One sample yielded the 10 T cell receptor beta chains listed below, sequenced in a study of blood T cell repertoires in COVID-19 (dated by TCRdb to between 2020 and 2021). Libraries were built with the immunoSEQ multiplex PCR assay. The table comes from immuneACCESS by way of TCRdb, which keeps in-frame sequences with V and J called. Part of the clones is missing from these tables; in studies checked, under half for an unresolved V gene and the rest for unknown reasons. This sample gives some 31,000 clones in total; 91% of them show up just once. About 10% of the sample belongs to the ten largest clones. Sequenced input: peripheral blood. These TCRs come from a human donor with active COVID-19. The donor label of this sample is uncertain.

This chain connects TRBV20-1 to TRBJ2-7, with D unresolved. The CDR3 length is 11 residues. V lost 5 bases to trimming and J lost 4 bases, with 9 bases between them. Germline loops: CDR1 DFQATT, CDR2 SNEGSKA (reference sequence). CDR3 residues: CSAQTGYEQYF. DNA of the CDR3: TGCAGTGCTCAAACCGGGTACGAGCAGTACTTC.

The count of this clone is one. The rearrangement joins TRBV20-1 to TRBJ1-2; D gene unclear. The V end lost 7 bases, the J end lost 8 bases, and 8 bases lay between the germline ends. Germline CDR1 and CDR2: DFQATT and SNEGSKA (reference sequence). The CDR3 has 9 amino acids. DNA of the CDR3: TGCAGTGTCGGGGAAGGCTACACCTTC. This sequence encodes CSVGEGYTF.

The V call is TRBV28, the J call TRBJ1-1; no clear D gene. V was pared by 5 bases and J by 0 bases, with 13 bases between. Germline V CDR1 and CDR2: MDHEN, SYDVKM. CDR3 size: 15 residues. The chain's CDR3 is CASSPFRNLNTEAFF. The CDR3 DNA is TGTGCCAGCAGTCCATTCAGGAATCTGAACACTGAAGCTTTCTTT.

V usage is TRBV11-3 and J usage is TRBJ2-2; 8 bases map to TRBD2. Trimming removed 5 bases from V and 4 bases from J; junction bases left unmatched: 9. There are 16 residues in the CDR3. Germline V gene lookup returns CDR1 SGHNT and CDR2 YENEEA. CDR3 nucleotides: TGTGCCAGCAGCCCTGAGACGGGAGGGTTCACCGGGGAGCTGTTTTTT. Translated: CASSPETGGFTGELFF.

The V and J genes are TRBV6-5 and TRBJ1-2, with TRBD1 matching over 8 bases. The CDR3 totals 15 residues. CDR1 is MNHEY, CDR2 SVGAGI, per germline. Germline trimming cut 0 bases from V and 7 bases from J; bases unmatched to any gene: 7. This CDR3 is CASSYSGQGVAGYTF. The CDR3 nucleotides read TGTGCCAGCAGTTACTCTGGACAGGGTGTCGCTGGCTACACCTTC.

The rearrangement uses TRBV29-1 and TRBJ2-7, with a possible D match to TRBD2 (6 bases). CDR3 length: 12 amino acids. CDR1 and CDR2 from the germline V gene are SQVTM and ANQGSEA. The germline V and J ends were trimmed by 5 bases and 7 bases, with 15 bases remaining between them. The CDR3 reads CSVIGGNWEQYF. The CDR3 region has the DNA TGCAGCGTTATAGGCGGGAACTGGGAGCAGTACTTC.

V gene TRBV9 combines with J gene TRBJ2-6, with TRBD1 matching over 7 bases. The CDR3 sequence is 18 residues long. CDR1 is SGDLS, CDR2 YYNGEE, per germline. V was pared by 3 bases and J by 0 bases, with 9 bases of the junction left unmatched. The CDR3 reads CASSATGTASSGANVLTF. CDR3 nucleotide sequence: TGTGCCAGCAGCGCCACCGGGACAGCGTCCTCTGGGGCCAACGTCCTGACTTTC.

The chain uses TRBV28 and TRBJ2-7; 11 nucleotides align to TRBD1. Germline V gene sequence: CDR1 MDHEN, CDR2 SYDVKM. The CDR3 extends over 14 amino acids. The junction had 7 bases not matched to a gene; V was cut back by 8 bases and J by 4 bases. CDR3 DNA sequence: TGTGCCAGCTTGGGACAGGGGGGAATATACGAGCAGTACTTC. Translation gives CASLGQGGIYEQYF.

The chain has TRBV20-1 and TRBJ1-2; 10 bases line up with TRBD1. After removal of 3 bases from V and 7 bases from J, the junction contained 14 bases not matched to a gene. Germline CDR1 is DFQATT and CDR2 is SNEGSKA (reference sequence). The CDR3 spans 16 residues. For the CDR3, the DNA is TGCAGTGCTAGTCTCCGGGACAGGGGCGGATCAGGTGGCTACACCTTC. Translated: CSASLRDRGGSGGYTF.

The count of this clone is one. This chain links TRBV18 with TRBJ1-2, with D uncertain. Trimming removed 2 bases at V and 8 bases at J, with 12 bases between. CDR1 and CDR2 (germline): KGHSH, LQKENI. The CDR3 has 13 residues. CDR3 loop: CASSPEGLVGYTF. CDR3 sequence (DNA): TGTGCCAGCTCACCAGAGGGCCTTGTCGGCTACACCTTC.